This T cell receptor (beta chain) originates from a study of response to subunit inactivated influenza vaccine. Each CDR3 protein is one row after TCRdb ran MiXCR on the RT-PCR reads. The sample yields hundreds of thousands of distinct CDR3 sequences, approximately 11% seen once. The CDR3 spans 12 residues. V dropped 3 bases and J dropped 2 bases, with 4 bases sitting between them. Germline V CDR1 and CDR2: SGHTA, FQGNSA. Study results and limitations: Authors suggested each seasonal flu vaccination may recruit only limited numbers of new T cells.

This clonotype was recorded a few times. As yet, its antigen is unknown. The TCR comes from a man aged 45-65 years who received an inactivated influenza vaccine. This chain links TRBV7-2 with TRBJ1-1; D is ambiguous. This material consisted of PBMCs from blood, taken roughly 45 days after vaccination. The CDR3 loop is CASSFHNTEAFF. In DNA form, the CDR3 reads TGTGCCAGCAGCTTCCACAACACTGAAGCTTTCTTT.